This T cell receptor beta chain was profiled in a study of multiple sclerosis patients with progressive multifocal leukoencephalopathy. In regard to this clone: The antigen remains unidentified.

CDR3 size: 14 residues. Between the trimmed V and J ends, which lost 1 base and 0 bases, there was a span of 5 bases. Per germline, CDR1 LGHNT and CDR2 FRNRAP. The data were produced by immunoSEQ multiplex PCR, yet TCRdb's version contains in-frame clones alone and is incomplete. The data show approximately 27,000 clones, more than 70% seen once. The time point was: time of PML onset. Detection of JC virus DNA in cerebrospinal fluid confirmed PML diagnosed from clinical and MRI findings. The T3 samples were drawn when PML began. Overall study results and limits: In most PML patients, TRB repertoires appeared less diverse by entropy. Whether JC virus or general immunocompromise explains the findings remained unclear.

The chain uses TRBV12-5 and TRBJ2-3, with D hard to call. The sample consisted of PBMCs, taken from a patient treated with natalizumab. This clonotype was sampled from a woman under 40 with progressive multifocal leukoencephalopathy. The CDR3 protein is CASGLAGSTDTQYF. The CDR3 DNA sequence: TGTGCTAGTGGTTTGGCCGGGAGCACAGATACGCAGTATTTT.